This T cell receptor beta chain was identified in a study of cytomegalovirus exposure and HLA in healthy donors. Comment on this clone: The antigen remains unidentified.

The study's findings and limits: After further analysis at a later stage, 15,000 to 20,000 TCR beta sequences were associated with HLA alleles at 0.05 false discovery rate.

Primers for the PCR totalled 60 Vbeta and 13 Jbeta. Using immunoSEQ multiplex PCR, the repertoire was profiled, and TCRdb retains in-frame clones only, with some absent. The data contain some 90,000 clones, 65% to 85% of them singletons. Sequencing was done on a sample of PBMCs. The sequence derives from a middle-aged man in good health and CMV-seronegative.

The CDR3 coding sequence is TGTGCCAGCAGCCGAGTTTCTACTAATGAAAAACTGTTTTTT. It yields the protein CASSRVSTNEKLFF. V is TRBV5-6 and J is TRBJ1-4; no definite D call. V lost 4 bases and J 2 bases, leaving 9 bases between the germline ends. This CDR3 spans 14 amino acids. The germline V gene has CDR1 SGHDT and CDR2 YYEEEE.